The text below deals with one TCR beta chain. The specificity of this receptor is unknown. The sample holds no much larger clone one base away, and base qualities are not on file. As encoded in the germline V gene, CDR1 is MRHNA while CDR2 is SNTAGT. The V end gives up 4 bases and the J end 3 bases, leaving 6 bases in the junction not matched to a gene. From its cysteine to its phenylalanine, the CDR3 spans 15 amino acids. The DNA shown is the 45-base CDR3, in frame from base 1. Library prep was done by the immunoSEQ multiplex PCR assay. TCRdb mirrors the immuneACCESS table, restricted to in-frame sequences. Some clones are absent from its copies; in checked studies, under half trace to an unresolved V gene, and the reason for the others is unknown. This sample gives about 380,000 clones in total; around 93% of them show up just once. Clones ranked in the top ten supply roughly 0.02% of the sample.

This sample is drawn from a study of shared T cell receptors in the human thymus (dated by TCRdb to about 2021). Regarding the research as a whole: The study investigated the way shared, self-reactive T-cell receptor alpha chains are produced in the human thymus.

The rearrangement joined TRBV6-4 to TRBJ2-1, with 7 middle bases fitting TRBD1. This TCR derives from a human donor. The sample was thymocytes. The encoded CDR3 is CASSATGTVYNEQFF. The DNA reads TGTGCCAGCAGTGCAACCGGGACAGTCTACAATGAGCAGTTCTTC.